Only a few counts were recorded for the clone carrying this T cell receptor beta chain. The target antigen is unknown. The sample originates from a study of T-cell reconstitution after alpha-beta-depleted transplantation in children. General observations from the study: Diversity and T-cell counts at one year after transplant derived mostly from new T cells. Reports say that about two months after transplant, the alpha-beta T cells came out of several hundred graft clones that had expanded. From surviving recipient T cells and thymic progenitors came the high day-60 TCRbeta diversity observed in some patients.

V lost 7 bases, J lost 1 base, and 20 bases lay in between. The germline V gene has CDR1 MDHEN and CDR2 SYDVKM. This CDR3 comprises 16 residues. TCRbeta library preparation incorporated unique molecular identifiers. One entry per CDR3 protein results from TCRdb running MiXCR on the PCR reads. The sample records approximately 300,000 distinct CDR3 sequences, around 9.1% being singletons. The clonotype was recovered from a boy under two years old with acute myeloid leukemia, due to receive a stem cell transplant. Material: PBMCs, obtained before TCRalphabeta/CD19-depleted stem cell transplant. J is TRBJ2-7 and V is TRBV28; maybe TRBD2 (7 bases). CDR3 DNA: TGTGCCAGCAATACACGGGGGCCGGGACTATCCTACGAGCAGTACTTC. Its protein product is CASNTRGPGLSYEQYF.